This paragraph covers one T cell receptor (beta chain) sequence. Its antigen remains unknown. The data belong to a study of immune evolution from preneoplasia to lung adenocarcinoma. Overall study findings and caveats: T cell clonality was higher in KRAS-mutant than EGFR-mutant or wild-type nodules. Normal lung had the highest top T cell clone frequencies. Normal lung had highest clonality; later lesions appeared denser, more diverse.

Profiled with immunoSEQ multiplex PCR; TCRdb holds only in-frame clones, not every one. In the table there are some 12,000 clones, about nine tenths of which are singletons. Per the germline V gene, CDR1 is MDHEN and CDR2 is SYDVKM. The CDR3 runs to 17 residues. V was pared by 5 bases and J by 5 bases, with 15 bases of the junction left unmatched. Patients had resection in Japan or China between about 2014 and 2018. This TCR was recovered from a person between 65 and 79 years old with invasive lung adenocarcinoma. The sequenced material came from FFPE invasive lung adenocarcinoma tissue. The chain employs TRBV28 and TRBJ1-5; the match to TRBD1 covers 7 bases. The CDR3 coding sequence is TGTGCCAGCAGTCCAACACAGGGGCGGAGGGGGGATCAGCCCCAGCATTTT. It codes for CASSPTQGRRGDQPQHF.